This is a list of T cell receptor beta chains from one sample in a study of human T cells and chemical hapten exposure. TCRdb reprocessed the RACE reads via MiXCR and lists one record per CDR3 protein. Among 65,000 to 85,000 distinct CDR3 sequences listed, over 9% were seen once. The starting material was whole blood, obtained in connection with sensitization to the hapten diphenylcyclopropenone (DPC). The receptors originated from a woman between 50 and 59 years old with alopecia areata. Some clones in this sample may be carry-over from other donors' samples. CDR3s include the opening cysteine and the closing phenylalanine or tryptophan. Fields, in order: V gene, J gene, CDR3 protein.

v_gene: TRBV28
j_gene: TRBJ2-1
CDR3aa: CASSPPRGAREQFF

v_gene: TRBV12-3/TRBV12-4
j_gene: TRBJ2-2
CDR3aa: CASSLARPGELFF

v_gene: TRBV20-1
j_gene: TRBJ1-3
CDR3aa: CSAYRAVTGNTIYF

v_gene: TRBV9
j_gene: TRBJ1-1
CDR3aa: CASSPQGTEAFF

v_gene: TRBV5-5
j_gene: TRBJ1-4
CDR3aa: CASSLSHAGATNEKLFF

v_gene: TRBV28
j_gene: TRBJ2-4
CDR3aa: CASSFWTGQNIQYF

v_gene: TRBV7-2
j_gene: TRBJ1-1
CDR3aa: CASSFRTGPLKNTEAFF

v_gene: TRBV2
j_gene: TRBJ1-1
CDR3aa: CASSAGYGGTEAFF

v_gene: TRBV2
j_gene: TRBJ1-5
CDR3aa: CASETGFSNQPQHF

v_gene: TRBV20-1
j_gene: TRBJ2-1
CDR3aa: CSARDGRASGVFF

v_gene: TRBV14
j_gene: TRBJ1-6
CDR3aa: CASSRTGGGNSPLHF

v_gene: TRBV3-1
j_gene: TRBJ2-5
CDR3aa: CASSQTETQYF

v_gene: TRBV5-1
j_gene: TRBJ1-3
CDR3aa: CASSLPGNTIYF

v_gene: TRBV29-1
j_gene: TRBJ2-2
CDR3aa: CSVIFPSGRGTGELFF

v_gene: TRBV14
j_gene: TRBJ2-2
CDR3aa: CASSQIGTPNTGELFF

v_gene: TRBV24-1
j_gene: TRBJ2-3
CDR3aa: CATRAPDTSTDTQYF

v_gene: TRBV18
j_gene: TRBJ2-5
CDR3aa: CASSPRRKETQYF

v_gene: TRBV12-3/TRBV12-4
j_gene: TRBJ1-5
CDR3aa: CASSFQGVGAGQPQHF

v_gene: TRBV20-1
j_gene: TRBJ1-4
CDR3aa: CSATPTGVFEKLFF

v_gene: TRBV7-6
j_gene: TRBJ1-6
CDR3aa: CASSRDRANSPLHF

v_gene: TRBV30
j_gene: TRBJ2-3
CDR3aa: CAWSVKTSGSPDTQYF

v_gene: TRBV19
j_gene: TRBJ2-7
CDR3aa: CASKELDRPSYEQYF

v_gene: TRBV9
j_gene: TRBJ2-5
CDR3aa: CASSMGQAETQYF

v_gene: TRBV19
j_gene: TRBJ1-6
CDR3aa: CASSKGSSYNSPLHF

v_gene: TRBV6-5
j_gene: TRBJ2-7
CDR3aa: CASSRGTGPLEQYF

v_gene: TRBV5-6
j_gene: TRBJ1-1
CDR3aa: CASSLGTLAFF

v_gene: TRBV3-1
j_gene: TRBJ2-7
CDR3aa: CASSHLTSAHEQYF

v_gene: TRBV7-6
j_gene: TRBJ2-2
CDR3aa: CASSLVGEPAPGELFF

v_gene: TRBV19
j_gene: TRBJ2-4
CDR3aa: CASSISGVPSAKNIQYF

v_gene: TRBV11-3
j_gene: TRBJ2-1
CDR3aa: CASSPSAGGVEQFF

v_gene: TRBV29-1
j_gene: TRBJ1-3
CDR3aa: CSAGTANSGNTIYF

v_gene: TRBV2
j_gene: TRBJ2-3
CDR3aa: CASSWDRGRGDTQYF

v_gene: TRBV12-3/TRBV12-4
j_gene: TRBJ2-7
CDR3aa: CASRTGDSYEQYF

v_gene: TRBV5-6
j_gene: TRBJ1-6
CDR3aa: CASSLDTGGWSPLHF

v_gene: TRBV9
j_gene: TRBJ2-2
CDR3aa: CASSVELQASGRDTGELFF

v_gene: TRBV10-3
j_gene: TRBJ2-3
CDR3aa: CAISVGTGGSDTQYF

v_gene: TRBV7-3
j_gene: TRBJ1-1
CDR3aa: CASSSRQGDNTEAFF

v_gene: TRBV10-1
j_gene: TRBJ1-4
CDR3aa: CASPLRPPAAATNEKLFF

v_gene: TRBV10-3
j_gene: TRBJ1-1
CDR3aa: CAISEGQGWTEAFF

v_gene: TRBV28
j_gene: TRBJ2-5
CDR3aa: CASSLEVAAETQYF

v_gene: TRBV11-3
j_gene: TRBJ2-2
CDR3aa: CASSSPLWPLENTGELFF

v_gene: TRBV6-1
j_gene: TRBJ1-5
CDR3aa: CASSLAGTGRRVSNQPQHF

v_gene: TRBV5-1
j_gene: TRBJ2-3
CDR3aa: CASSFPRDRGKSTDTQYF

v_gene: TRBV7-2
j_gene: TRBJ2-1
CDR3aa: CASSRRGTVDYNEQFF

v_gene: TRBV12-3/TRBV12-4
j_gene: TRBJ2-3
CDR3aa: CASSFWSFLDTQYF

v_gene: TRBV12-2
j_gene: TRBJ1-2
CDR3aa: CASRAGTGETDNYGYTF

v_gene: TRBV7-2
j_gene: TRBJ1-5
CDR3aa: CASSVWRDQPQHF

v_gene: TRBV20-1
j_gene: TRBJ2-2
CDR3aa: CSAPRIADTGELFF

v_gene: TRBV2
j_gene: TRBJ2-7
CDR3aa: CASSDGLAGLSYEQYF

v_gene: TRBV18
j_gene: TRBJ2-2
CDR3aa: CASSVKANTGELFF

v_gene: TRBV7-9
j_gene: TRBJ2-3
CDR3aa: CASSYTPGLAADTQYF

v_gene: TRBV6-1
j_gene: TRBJ2-3
CDR3aa: CASSPKRPNGTSTDTQYF

v_gene: TRBV28
j_gene: TRBJ1-5
CDR3aa: CASSGTTANQPQHF

v_gene: TRBV18
j_gene: TRBJ1-5
CDR3aa: CASSPGGVRNQPQHF